This record concerns one TCR beta chain sequence. Sample-barcoded 5' priming and a J-beta primer mix drove a second PCR of about 6 to 12 cycles. TCRdb itself ran the 5' RACE reads through MiXCR, one entry per CDR3 protein. The sample lists over 1,500,000 distinct CDR3 sequences; around half were seen once. This sample stems from a study of blood T cells in healthy people across ages. The specimen was blood. The sequence derives from a middle-aged woman in good health.

The CDR3: CSALEPYEQYF. The CDR3 DNA sequence: TGCAGTGCCCTTGAACCGTATGAGCAGTACTTC. This chain connects TRBV20-1 to TRBJ2-5, with D unresolved. The germline V and J ends were trimmed by 6 bases and 11 bases, with 16 bases remaining between them. The CDR3 is 11 residues long. Looked up from germline, CDR1 is DFQATT and CDR2 is SNEGSKA (reference sequence).